These 15 T cell receptor beta chains share one sample of origin, sequenced in a study of T-cell reconstitution after alpha-beta-depleted transplantation in children. Unique molecular identifiers were incorporated when the TCRbeta library was constructed. TCRdb re-analysed the PCR reads in MiXCR, keeping a single row per CDR3 protein. In the table there are 200,000 or so distinct CDR3 sequences, approximately 8.4% of which are singletons. Sample: PBMCs, mostly from graft donor cells, taken 360 days after TCRalphabeta/CD19-depleted stem cell transplant. The receptor set was obtained from a male patient under 10 years old who had a stem cell transplant for acute myeloid leukemia, so the T cells may come from the graft donor.

This clonotype was recorded many times. The chain has TRBV7-9 and TRBJ2-7; 10 bases map to TRBD1. The germline V gene encodes CDR1 SEHNR and CDR2 FQNEAQ (reference sequence). The CDR3 extends over 15 amino acids. Trimming removed 1 base from V and 2 bases from J; junction bases left unmatched: 2. The CDR3 loop is CASSLGGTGAYEQYV. CDR3 DNA sequence: TGTGCCAGCAGCTTAGGAGGGACAGGGGCCTACGAGCAGTACGTC.

V gene TRBV6-5 combines with J gene TRBJ2-3; TRBD1 matches at 8 bases. Unmatched junction bases numbered 7, after V lost 2 bases and J lost 6 bases. CDR1 and CDR2 from the germline V gene are MNHEY and SVGAGI. The CDR3 extends over 15 amino acids. CDR3 sequence: CASSYKDRAGDTQYF. As DNA, the CDR3 is TGTGCCAGCAGTTACAAGGACAGGGCGGGGGATACGCAGTATTTT.

This clonotype was detected ten times or more. V usage is TRBV15 and J usage is TRBJ2-1; 13 nucleotides agree with TRBD2. The CDR3 covers 20 residues. V was clipped by 5 bases and J by 3 bases; unmatched bases: 16. Germline values: CDR1 LNHNV, CDR2 YYDKDF (reference sequence). The DNA for the CDR3 is TGTGCCACCAGCGCAAGAGGTGGACTAGCGGGAGTAGGGCTCTACAATGAGCAGTTCTTC. It codes for CATSARGGLAGVGLYNEQFF.

The V and J genes are TRBV6-6 and TRBJ2-1; perhaps TRBD1 as D (6 bases). Per germline, CDR1 MNHNY and CDR2 SVGAGI (reference sequence). With 6 bases removed from V and 4 bases from J, the gap between germline ends came to 7 bases. This CDR3 has 12 residues. The CDR3 here is CASRDRYNEQFF. The CDR3 coding sequence is TGTGCCAGCAGAGACAGGTACAATGAGCAGTTCTTC.

This clonotype has just a few counts. The rearrangement links TRBV7-9 to TRBJ2-7, with TRBD2 matching over 7 bases. Trimming at V came to 5 bases and at J to 3 bases, leaving 10 bases not matched to a gene. The CDR3 is 15 residues long. Germline V gene sequence: CDR1 SEHNR, CDR2 FQNEAQ (reference sequence). The DNA for the CDR3 is TGTGCCAGCAGCCTCGGACTAGATAGAGGCTACGAGCAGTACGTC. This sequence encodes CASSLGLDRGYEQYV.

This chain links TRBV20-1 with TRBJ1-5; TRBD1 agrees at 8 bases. From germline, CDR1 is DFQATT and CDR2 SNEGSKA (reference sequence). Trimming at V came to 1 base and at J to 4 bases, leaving 6 bases not matched to a gene. The length of the CDR3 is 15 residues. In DNA, the CDR3 is TGCAGTGCTAGAGCGCGCGGGACAGGAAATCAGCCCCAGCATTTT. Translation gives CSARARGTGNQPQHF.

This clonotype appeared a few times. This sequence joins TRBV12-3 or TRBV12-4 and TRBJ2-1, with 8 bases fitting TRBD2. The CDR3 sequence is 16 residues long. The V segment lost 1 base and the J segment 4 bases; nucleotides outside the gene matches: 6. Here the CDR3 reads CASSLEAGGEYNEQFF. Here the CDR3 DNA reads TGTGCCAGCAGTTTAGAGGCGGGGGGTGAATACAATGAGCAGTTCTTC.

At least ten counts were recorded for this clonotype. The V call is TRBV15, the J call TRBJ2-7; no clear D. The germline CDR1 and CDR2 sequences are LNHNV and YYDKDF (reference sequence). The CDR3 has 13 amino acids. V lost 0 bases to trimming and J lost 7 bases, with 10 bases between them. CDR3 nucleotide sequence: TGTGCCACCAGCAGAGATTTGTATCTAGAGCAGTACGTC. It translates to CATSRDLYLEQYV.

This clonotype was picked up many times. This chain uses TRBV7-8 with TRBJ1-1; 7 bases align to TRBD1. V lost 5 bases and J lost 1; bases outside the gene matches: 7. Looked up from germline, CDR1 is SGHVS and CDR2 is FQNEAQ. The CDR3 totals 15 residues. DNA of the CDR3: TGTGCCAGCAGCCCCCGACAGGGTGGGAACACTGAAGCTTTCTTT. This codes for CASSPRQGGNTEAFF.

This clonotype was observed many times. The chain uses TRBV12-3 or TRBV12-4 and TRBJ2-1; D is perhaps TRBD2 (6 bases). Deletions cut 3 bases from V and 15 bases from J, with 15 bases between. The CDR3 spans 12 residues. CDR3 nucleotides: TGTGCCAGCAGTTTTGGGACTGCTTCCAGGTTCTTC. Translated: CASSFGTASRFF.

This clonotype came up a few times. The chain combines TRBV7-3 with TRBJ2-3; weak D call: TRBD2 (5 bases). Trimming cost V 2 bases and J 3 bases, with 12 bases left between them. Per the germline V gene, CDR1 is SGHTA and CDR2 is FQGTGA. The CDR3 totals 15 residues. The CDR3 DNA reads as TGTGCCAGCAGCTTACGGGATCCTCGGACAGATACGCAGTATTTT. Its translation is CASSLRDPRTDTQYF.

This clonotype was detected ten times or more. V gene TRBV29-1 combines with J gene TRBJ2-7, with 7 bases lining up with TRBD1. Germline trimming cut 4 bases from V and 6 bases from J; bases unmatched to any gene: 12. The CDR3 is 14 amino acids. The germline V gene encodes CDR1 SQVTM and CDR2 ANQGSEA. The CDR3 sequence: CSVGGRQGIREQYF. In DNA, the CDR3 is TGCAGCGTTGGTGGCCGACAGGGAATACGCGAGCAGTACTTC.

This clonotype was seen many times. The J gene is TRBJ1-5, the V gene TRBV10-3; maybe TRBD1 (6 bases). The V end was cut by 7 bases, the J end by 4 bases, with 8 bases between. Germline lookup yields CDR1 ENHRY and CDR2 SYGVKD. CDR3 length equals 12 residues. The DNA for the CDR3 is TGTGCCATCAAGGGGGATAATCAGCCCCAGCATTTT. This sequence encodes CAIKGDNQPQHF.

V is TRBV12-3 or TRBV12-4 and J is TRBJ2-1; 12 bases fit TRBD1. The length of the CDR3 is 15 residues. The junction had 5 bases not matched to a gene; V was cut back by 3 bases and J by 8 bases. CDR3 residues: CASSFWDRGRDEQFF. The CDR3 DNA is TGTGCCAGCAGTTTTTGGGACAGGGGGCGGGATGAGCAGTTCTTC.

This clonotype was seen many times. This chain links TRBV5-1 with TRBJ2-5; no clear D gene. This CDR3 comprises 14 residues. The V gene's germline CDR1 is SGHRS and CDR2 YFSETQ. V was pared by 4 bases and J by 3 bases, with 13 bases between. CDR3: CASSTDVPEETQYF. The CDR3, as DNA: TGCGCCAGCAGCACGGACGTCCCCGAAGAGACCCAGTACTTC. Drawing the rest from reference TRBV5-1 and TRBJ2-5, the complete variable domain is KAGVTQTPRYLIKTRGQQVTLSCSPISGHRSVSWYQQTPGQGLQFLFEYFSETQRNKGNFPGRFSGRQFSNSRSEMNVSTLELGDSALYLCASSTDVPEETQYFGPGTRLLVL.